This T cell receptor (beta chain) was documented in a study of Ad26.COV2.S vaccination and SARS-CoV-2 variants. In the study overall: The vaccine Ad26.COV2.S was put into the muscle once, or twice with 56 days between.

Data came from immunoSEQ multiplex PCR; TCRdb stores just in-frame clones and leaves some out. The repertoire has roughly 400,000 clones, around 91% of them found once; the top ten carry 1.5% to 2%. Whole-study results and caveats: TCR breadth and depth estimates may have understated total T cell responses.

Germline assignment: CDR1 MGHRA and CDR2 YSYEKL. This CDR3 is built from 15 residues. Trimming left V 5 bases short and J 1 base short, with 12 bases between. Regarding this clone: What it binds is unknown.

This sample's treatment: 15 to 20 received Ad26.COV2.S at low or high dose, single or two shots; a few received placebo; per-sample allocation not given. Collection of the samples took place on day 63 after the first injection of vaccine or placebo. The sequencing used peripheral blood, collected in a trial of Ad26.COV2.S vaccine versus placebo. The TCR comes from a person aged 18-60 years who received the Ad26.COV2.S COVID-19 vaccine or a placebo. The chain links TRBV4-1 to TRBJ1-5, with D possibly matching TRBD1 (6 bases). The CDR3 DNA reads as TGCGCCAGCAGCTTCGGACAGTGGAGCAATCAGCCCCAGCATTTT. Translating gives CASSFGQWSNQPQHF.